The 29 T cell receptor beta chains below come from one sample, sequenced in a study of T cells in Graves' hyperthyroidism and ophthalmopathy. Template material for amplifying TCR beta CDR3 regions consisted of RNA transcripts. In the first-round RT-PCR of the TCR CDR3, the HTBI primer set was used. TCRdb recomputed calls from the multiplex PCR reads with MiXCR, one row per CDR3 protein. The table has around 690,000 distinct CDR3 sequences, more than 20% seen once. Sequenced: blood. These receptors originate from a man aged 25-45 years with Graves' ophthalmopathy.

As to this clonotype: It is likely a read error, because the conserved phenylalanine at the end of the CDR3 is missing. J is TRBJ1-1 and V is TRBV10-3; D not resolved. The CDR3 is made up of 13 amino acids. Germline CDR1 ENHRY, CDR2 SYGVKD. V lost 10 bases and J 1 base, leaving 13 bases between the germline ends. This chain's CDR3 is CATLPDPNTEAFS. The CDR3 coding sequence is TGTGCCACCCTACCGGACCCGAACACTGAAGCTTTCTCT.

This clonotype was found many times. The rearrangement links TRBV28 to TRBJ2-1; D possibly corresponds to TRBD2 (6 bases). Germline CDR1 reads MDHEN; CDR2 reads SYDVKM. Trimming removed 6 bases at V and 0 bases at J, with 15 bases between. The CDR3 covers 16 residues. CDR3 in DNA: TGTGCCAGCAGAGGCAATCCGGGACTCTCCTACAATGAGCAGTTCTTC. Its translation is CASRGNPGLSYNEQFF.

This clonotype appeared a single time. The chain links TRBV27 to TRBJ2-4; D gene unclear. The CDR3 is made up of 16 amino acids. V lost 6 bases to trimming and J lost 1 base, with 16 bases between them. Germline CDR1 MNHEY, CDR2 SMNVEV (reference sequence). CDR3 protein: CASSLRPGKAKNIQYF. The CDR3 DNA is TGTGCCAGCAGCCTTCGCCCCGGAAAGGCCAAAAACATTCAGTACTTC.

There are many counts of this clonotype. The V and J genes are TRBV28 and TRBJ2-2, with 8 bases matching TRBD1. In germline, CDR1 is MDHEN, CDR2 SYDVKM. The V gene end was trimmed by 5 bases and the J gene end by 1 base; junction bases not matched to a gene: 6. CDR3 length: 16 residues. CDR3 DNA: TGTGCCAGCAGTGCCGGGGACAGGATGAACACCGGGGAGCTGTTTTTT. Amino acids: CASSAGDRMNTGELFF.

The table lists this clonotype with a few counts. The rearrangement links TRBV20-1 to TRBJ2-1; D possibly corresponds to TRBD1 (6 bases). The length of the CDR3 is 12 residues. Germline CDR1 reads DFQATT; CDR2 reads SNEGSKA (reference sequence). The germline V and J ends were trimmed by 7 bases and 1 base, with 8 bases remaining between them. The CDR3 sequence: CSGGQSYNEQFF. The CDR3 nucleotides read TGCAGTGGGGGACAATCCTACAATGAGCAGTTCTTC.

The chain has TRBV6-9 and TRBJ1-6, with unresolved D. Germline loops: CDR1 MNHGY, CDR2 SVAAGI. V gave up 3 bases and J gave up 0 bases, with 15 bases separating them. The CDR3 spans 18 residues. Here the CDR3 reads CASSYRSSTSSYNSPLHF. The CDR3 DNA reads TGTGCCAGCAGTTACCGATCCTCCACGAGCTCCTATAATTCACCCCTCCACTTT.

This clonotype appeared a few times. The CDR3 here is CASTPRGGGPHTDTQYF. The CDR3 DNA reads TGTGCCAGCACCCCAAGGGGCGGCGGGCCCCACACAGATACGCAGTATTTT. This chain joins TRBV28 and TRBJ2-3; possibly TRBD1 or TRBD2 for D (5 bases each). The germline gives CDR1 MDHEN, CDR2 SYDVKM. V was trimmed by 7 bases and J by 2 bases, leaving 22 bases between them. CDR3 length: 17 residues. The full variable domain, its missing parts supplied by reference TRBV28 and TRBJ2-3, is DVKVTQSSRYLVKRTGEKVFLECVQDMDHENMFWYRQDPGLGLRLIYFSYDVKMKEKGDIPEGYSVSREKKERFSLILESASTNQTSMYLCASTPRGGGPHTDTQYFGPGTRLTVL.

V gene TRBV28 combines with J gene TRBJ2-7, with 7 bases matching TRBD1. V was clipped by 8 bases and J by 2 bases; unmatched bases: 12. Germline V lookup: CDR1 MDHEN, CDR2 SYDVKM. The CDR3 has 15 amino acids. Written as DNA, the CDR3 is TGTGCCAGCGGGGAGCGACAGGGCCGAACCTACGAGCAGTACTTC. As protein: CASGERQGRTYEQYF.

This clonotype has just a few counts. The rearrangement links TRBV15 to TRBJ1-1; tentatively, D is TRBD1 (5 bases). Trimming stripped 5 bases from V and 0 bases from J, with 22 bases between. CDR3 length equals 18 residues. From germline, CDR1 is LNHNV and CDR2 YYDKDF (reference sequence). In DNA, the CDR3 is TGTGCCACCAGCCCCCGGGGACTCCCCCCCGGAATGAACACTGAAGCTTTCTTT. Its translation: CATSPRGLPPGMNTEAFF.

This clonotype was seen more than once but under ten times. The chain recombines TRBV10-1 with TRBJ2-7, with D hard to call. The CDR3 consists of 15 residues. V shed 0 bases and J shed 5 bases, with 14 bases lying between them. Germline V gene data show CDR1 as WNHNN and CDR2 as SYGVQD (reference sequence). CDR3 nucleotides: TGCGCCAGCAGTGAGTCGACGAAAACCCTAAACGAGCAGTACTTC. Translating gives CASSESTKTLNEQYF.

The V and J genes are TRBV20-1 and TRBJ1-3; no reliable D call. This CDR3 has 13 residues. Looked up from germline, CDR1 is DFQATT and CDR2 is SNEGSKA (reference sequence). V was clipped by 2 bases and J by 1 base, with 6 bases between them. Here the CDR3 reads CSARSESGNTIYF. DNA for the CDR3: TGCAGTGCTAGATCAGAATCTGGAAACACCATATATTTT.

This clonotype was counted a few times. The V gene is TRBV6-2 or TRBV6-3, the J gene TRBJ2-1; D is ambiguous. The CDR3 has 13 residues. Germline V CDR1 and CDR2: MNHEY, SVGEGT. The V gene lost 6 bases and the J gene lost 8 bases, with 14 bases spanning the gap. The CDR3 DNA reads TGTGCCAGCAGCCCCCCGTTAGCCGATGAGCAGTTCTTC. Translating gives CASSPPLADEQFF.

This clonotype has more than one count but fewer than ten. CDR3 region: CASSQPFLGQDIWLADYNEQFF. The CDR3 nucleotides are TGTGCCAGCAGTCAACCCTTTCTTGGACAGGACATTTGGCTAGCGGACTACAATGAGCAGTTCTTC. The genes are TRBV6-1 and TRBJ2-1; D assignment may be TRBD1 or TRBD2 (7 bases each). The CDR3 has 22 amino acids. V lost 5 bases and J lost 3, with 35 bases in between. Germline values: CDR1 MNHNS, CDR2 SASEGT.

This clonotype was seen a few times. The V and J genes are TRBV15 and TRBJ2-6; TRBD1 matches 8 bases. Trimming cost V 5 bases and J 2 bases; bases outside gene matches: 2. The CDR3 loop spans 15 amino acids. Germline CDR1 reads LNHNV; CDR2 reads YYDKDF (reference sequence). CDR3 protein: CATSPDRAGANVLTF. CDR3 nucleotides: TGTGCCACCAGCCCGGACAGGGCTGGGGCCAACGTCCTGACTTTC.

This clonotype has just a few counts. The V call is TRBV6-2 or TRBV6-3, the J call TRBJ2-7, with 8 bases matching TRBD1. CDR1 and CDR2 (germline): MNHEY, SVGEGT. The junction had 6 bases not matched to a gene; V was cut back by 6 bases and J by 5 bases. This CDR3 is 13 amino acids long. Here the CDR3 DNA reads TGTGCCAGCAGAGACAGGGGAGGAAACGAGCAGTACTTC. Encoded protein: CASRDRGGNEQYF.

This clonotype was counted ten times or more. The rearrangement joins TRBV18 to TRBJ1-1; TRBD1 aligns across 7 bases. Germline assignment: CDR1 KGHSH and CDR2 LQKENI. Losses at the gene ends were 8 bases for V and 3 bases for J; bases not matched to a gene: 3. This CDR3 region has 12 residues. Written as DNA, the CDR3 is TGTGCCAGCGCCCAGGGGGACACTGAAGCTTTCTTT. Translation: CASAQGDTEAFF. Full variable domain (rest looked up from reference TRBV18 and TRBJ1-1): NAGVMQNPRHLVRRRGQEARLRCSPMKGHSHVYWYRQLPEEGLKFMVYLQKENIIDESGMPKERFSAEFPKEGPSILRIQQVVRGDSAAYFCASAQGDTEAFFGQGTRLTVV.

This clonotype has more than one count but fewer than ten. The CDR3 coding sequence is TGTGCCAGCAGTTTACTAGCGGGCCTGCTGAACACCGGGGAGCTGTTTTTT. Its translation is CASSLLAGLLNTGELFF. The J gene is TRBJ2-2, the V gene TRBV28; 8 positions match TRBD2. Per the germline V gene, CDR1 is MDHEN and CDR2 is SYDVKM. This CDR3 has 17 amino acids. V dropped 2 bases and J dropped 1; count of bases not matched to a gene: 6.

This clonotype was observed many times. V is TRBV12-3 or TRBV12-4 and J is TRBJ2-7, with TRBD1 as a possible D gene (6 bases). The CDR3 sequence is 14 residues long. The germline V and J ends were trimmed by 7 bases and 3 bases, with 16 bases remaining between them. The CDR3 is CASTPTGPFYEQYF. The CDR3 DNA reads TGTGCCAGCACCCCGACAGGACCCTTCTACGAGCAGTACTTC.

This clonotype occurred a few times. The chain is built from TRBV5-1 and TRBJ2-5; D call uncertain. Germline V gene data show CDR1 as SGHRS and CDR2 as YFSETQ. The CDR3 extends over 16 amino acids. V was cut by 4 bases and J by 0 bases, with 16 bases left in between. The CDR3 is CASSNTEHKDQETQYF. The DNA of the CDR3 is TGCGCCAGCAGCAACACCGAACATAAAGACCAAGAGACCCAGTACTTC.

The rearrangement uses TRBV4-3 and TRBJ2-1; D call uncertain. Trimming pared 0 bases from V and 0 bases from J, leaving 6 bases between. From germline, CDR1 is LGHNA and CDR2 YSLEER. This CDR3 region has 15 residues. The CDR3: CASSQDSLSYNEQFF. The CDR3 DNA follows: TGCGCCAGCAGCCAAGACTCCCTCTCCTACAATGAGCAGTTCTTC.

CDR3 sequence reads: CASSTTRYNEQFF. CDR3 sequence (DNA): TGTGCCAGCAGCACTACGAGATACAATGAGCAGTTCTTC. J is TRBJ2-1 and V is TRBV6-2 or TRBV6-3, with unresolved D. The CDR3 spans 13 residues. V was trimmed by 6 bases and J by 4 bases, leaving 10 bases between them. The germline CDR1 and CDR2 sequences are MNHEY and SVGEGT.

The gene calls are TRBV6-1 and TRBJ1-2; 7 bases line up with TRBD1. V shed 8 bases, J shed 1 base, and the junction held 1 base outside the gene matches. The CDR3 totals 12 residues. The germline CDR1 and CDR2 sequences are MNHNS and SASEGT. The CDR3: CASHRGNYGYTF. CDR3 in DNA: TGTGCCAGCCACAGGGGTAACTATGGCTACACCTTC.

This clonotype was detected only a few times. J is TRBJ1-6 and V is TRBV20-1; TRBD1 matches at 7 bases. CDR1 DFQATT and CDR2 SNEGSKA come from the germline V gene (reference sequence). The CDR3 sequence is 13 residues long. Trimming cost V 6 bases and J 6 bases; bases outside gene matches: 5. The CDR3 spells CSAWDSVNSPLHF. The CDR3, as DNA: TGCAGTGCCTGGGACAGCGTTAATTCACCCCTCCACTTT.

V gene TRBV5-1 combines with J gene TRBJ2-1, with TRBD1 identical over 7 bases. CDR3 length: 16 amino acids. CDR1 SGHRS and CDR2 YFSETQ come from the germline V gene. V lost 3 bases to trimming and J lost 0 bases; unmatched junction nucleotides: 6. DNA of the CDR3: TGCGCCAGCAGCTGGCTACAGGGGATCTCCTACAATGAGCAGTTCTTC. As protein: CASSWLQGISYNEQFF.

CDR3 sequence: CASTPEGSMNTEAFF. The CDR3 nucleotides read TGTGCCAGTACCCCTGAGGGCTCTATGAACACTGAAGCTTTCTTT. The gene calls are TRBV19 and TRBJ1-1, with unresolved D. Germline loops: CDR1 LNHDA, CDR2 SQIVND (reference sequence). The CDR3 length is 15 residues. The germline V and J ends were trimmed by 7 bases and 0 bases, with 15 bases remaining between them.

This rearrangement joins TRBV7-3 to TRBJ2-6; TRBD1 matches at 7 bases. CDR3 size: 17 residues. Germline V CDR1 and CDR2: SGHTA, FQGTGA. The trim removed 4 bases at V and 4 bases at J, leaving 10 bases unmatched. The CDR3 coding sequence is TGTGCCAGCAGCTCCGACCGAACAGGGGCAGGGGCCAACGTCCTGACTTTC. It codes for CASSSDRTGAGANVLTF.

This chain connects TRBV9 to TRBJ2-1; 13 bases are shared with TRBD2. V was clipped by 4 bases and J by 8 bases; unmatched bases: 6. Germline V gene lookup returns CDR1 SGDLS and CDR2 YYNGEE. CDR3 length: 15 amino acids. Here the CDR3 reads CASSIGTSGNHEQFF. In DNA form, the CDR3 reads TGTGCCAGCAGCATCGGGACTAGCGGGAACCATGAGCAGTTCTTC.

This rearrangement joins TRBV11-2 to TRBJ1-2, with 8 bases fitting TRBD1. This CDR3 spans 15 amino acids. V gave up 5 bases and J gave up 4 bases; unmatched junction bases: 9. Germline V gene sequence: CDR1 SGHAT, CDR2 FQNNGV. CDR3 in DNA: TGTGCCAGCAGCCCGTCGACAGGGGCGTCCTATGGCTACACCTTC. Protein product: CASSPSTGASYGYTF.

This clonotype was observed a few times. The chain joins TRBV30 to TRBJ2-7; TRBD1 might be the D (5 bases). V lost 2 bases and J 5 bases, leaving 13 bases between the germline ends. The V gene's germline CDR1 is GTSNPN and CDR2 SVGIG (reference sequence). The CDR3 has 13 amino acids. As DNA, the CDR3 is TGTGCCTGGAGTCCGACAGCCGCCGACGAGCAGTACTTC. It is translated as CAWSPTAADEQYF. The variable domain in full, completed from reference TRBV30 and TRBJ2-7, reads SQTIHQWPATLVQPVGSPLSLECTVEGTSNPNLYWYRQAAGRGLQLLFYSVGIGQISSEVPQNLSASRPQDRQFILSSKKLLLSDSGFYLCAWSPTAADEQYFGPGTRLTVT.